The rows below give T cell receptor beta chains drawn from one sample of a study of shared clonotypes between healthy human individuals. Repertoires were generated with immunoSEQ multiplex PCR, while TCRdb's copy carries only in-frame clones and drops some. The sample carries a few hundred thousand clones, approximately 79% recorded once. Sequenced sample: memory CD4+ T cells sorted from blood. Source of these receptors: a man aged 25-45 years in good health. The CDR3 runs from the conserved cysteine through the conserved F or W. Fields, in order: D gene, J gene, clone size, CDR3 length, V gene, CDR3 protein, CDR3 DNA. The D gene is left open where the match is weak. Clone size appears in some rows only: once, few, many, or a class for an expanded clone.

d_call: .; j_call: TRBJ2-3; clone_size: once; cdr3_length: 15; v_call: TRBV28; cdr3_aa: CASSLFWRSTDTQYF; cdr3_nt: TGTGCCAGCAGTTTATTTTGGCGGAGCACAGATACGCAGTATTTT
d_call: .; j_call: TRBJ2-1; clone_size: few; cdr3_length: 14; v_call: TRBV18; cdr3_aa: CASSPQRVNNEQFF; cdr3_nt: TGTGCCAGCTCACCCCAGCGGGTTAACAATGAGCAGTTCTTC
d_call: .; j_call: TRBJ1-2; clone_size: .; cdr3_length: 14; v_call: TRBV7-9; cdr3_aa: CASSLQDLNYGYTF; cdr3_nt: TGTGCCAGCAGCTTACAGGATTTAAACTATGGCTACACCTTC
d_call: TRBD2; j_call: TRBJ2-1; clone_size: few; cdr3_length: 15; v_call: TRBV11-3; cdr3_aa: CASSLGASGTMEQFF; cdr3_nt: TGTGCCAGCAGCTTAGGGGCTAGCGGGACTATGGAGCAGTTCTTC
d_call: TRBD1; j_call: TRBJ1-1; clone_size: .; cdr3_length: 15; v_call: TRBV5-4; cdr3_aa: CASSPQGGTEEIAFF; cdr3_nt: TGTGCCAGCAGCCCCCAAGGCGGGACAGAGGAGATTGCTTTCTTT
d_call: .; j_call: TRBJ2-7; clone_size: once; cdr3_length: 15; v_call: TRBV18; cdr3_aa: CASSPITGASYEQYF; cdr3_nt: TGTGCCAGCTCACCGATTACTGGGGCTAGCTACGAGCAGTACTTC
d_call: TRBD1; j_call: TRBJ2-1; clone_size: .; cdr3_length: 16; v_call: TRBV28; cdr3_aa: CASTYLRQGGSNEQFF; cdr3_nt: TGTGCCAGCACATACCTCCGACAGGGTGGGTCCAATGAGCAGTTCTTC
d_call: .; j_call: TRBJ2-7; clone_size: few; cdr3_length: 15; v_call: TRBV5-1; cdr3_aa: CASSQSQGGLGEQYF; cdr3_nt: TGCGCCAGCAGCCAGAGTCAGGGGGGTTTGGGTGAGCAGTACTTC
d_call: TRBD2; j_call: TRBJ2-7; clone_size: .; cdr3_length: 15; v_call: TRBV4-2; cdr3_aa: CASSQELAGTYEQYF; cdr3_nt: TGTGCCAGCAGCCAAGAGCTAGCGGGGACCTACGAGCAGTACTTC
d_call: .; j_call: TRBJ2-7; clone_size: .; cdr3_length: 17; v_call: TRBV5-4; cdr3_aa: CASSLDGGQGYSYEQYF; cdr3_nt: TGTGCCAGCAGCTTGGACGGAGGGCAGGGTTATTCCTACGAGCAGTACTTC
d_call: TRBD2; j_call: TRBJ2-7; clone_size: .; cdr3_length: 18; v_call: TRBV19; cdr3_aa: CASSGTSGSRGVSYEQYF; cdr3_nt: TGTGCCAGTAGTGGGACTAGCGGGAGCCGAGGAGTCTCCTACGAGCAGTACTTC
d_call: .; j_call: TRBJ1-2; clone_size: .; cdr3_length: 14; v_call: TRBV9; cdr3_aa: CASSAFLGEDGYTF; cdr3_nt: TGTGCCAGCAGCGCCTTCCTAGGGGAGGATGGCTACACCTTC
d_call: .; j_call: TRBJ2-7; clone_size: few; cdr3_length: 14; v_call: TRBV4-3; cdr3_aa: CASSQVSGPYEQYF; cdr3_nt: TGCGCCAGCAGCCAAGTGTCCGGGCCCTACGAGCAGTACTTC
d_call: .; j_call: TRBJ2-6; clone_size: .; cdr3_length: 15; v_call: TRBV29-1; cdr3_aa: CSVEGPQSGANVLTF; cdr3_nt: TGCAGCGTTGAAGGTCCCCAGTCTGGGGCCAACGTCCTGACTTTC
d_call: TRBD1; j_call: TRBJ1-1; clone_size: many; cdr3_length: 15; v_call: TRBV7-9; cdr3_aa: CASSLPTGVRTEAFF; cdr3_nt: TGTGCCAGCAGCCTACCCACAGGGGTTCGGACTGAAGCTTTCTTT
d_call: TRBD1; j_call: TRBJ1-5; clone_size: .; cdr3_length: 14; v_call: TRBV6-1; cdr3_aa: CASSERDRDQPQHF; cdr3_nt: TGTGCCAGCAGTGAACGGGACAGGGATCAGCCCCAGCATTTT
d_call: .; j_call: TRBJ2-1; clone_size: .; cdr3_length: 13; v_call: TRBV7-2; cdr3_aa: CASSKPHREEQFF; cdr3_nt: TGTGCCAGCAGCAAACCGCACAGGGAGGAGCAGTTCTTC
d_call: .; j_call: TRBJ2-2; clone_size: .; cdr3_length: 14; v_call: TRBV10-1; cdr3_aa: CASSVSPAGGELFF; cdr3_nt: TGCGCCAGCAGTGTCTCCCCTGCAGGGGGGGAGCTGTTTTTT
d_call: TRBD1; j_call: TRBJ2-1; clone_size: .; cdr3_length: 15; v_call: TRBV7-6; cdr3_aa: CASSSTGGPYNEQFF; cdr3_nt: TGTGCCAGCAGCTCGACAGGGGGCCCCTACAATGAGCAGTTCTTC
d_call: TRBD2; j_call: TRBJ2-7; clone_size: .; cdr3_length: 16; v_call: TRBV6-5; cdr3_aa: CASSYRTSGDPYEQYF; cdr3_nt: TGTGCCAGCAGTTACAGGACTAGCGGGGATCCCTACGAGCAGTACTTC
d_call: TRBD1; j_call: TRBJ2-7; clone_size: .; cdr3_length: 15; v_call: TRBV5-6; cdr3_aa: CASSPSGTGAHEQYF; cdr3_nt: TGTGCCAGCAGCCCTTCCGGGACAGGGGCCCACGAGCAGTACTTC
d_call: .; j_call: TRBJ2-7; clone_size: many; cdr3_length: 15; v_call: TRBV18; cdr3_aa: CASSPRGQGSYEQYF; cdr3_nt: TGTGCCAGCTCACCAAGAGGGCAGGGCTCCTACGAGCAGTACTTC
d_call: TRBD1; j_call: TRBJ2-7; clone_size: .; cdr3_length: 15; v_call: TRBV28; cdr3_aa: CASSSGGTGMNEQYF; cdr3_nt: TGTGCCAGCAGTTCAGGCGGGACAGGTATGAACGAGCAGTACTTC
d_call: TRBD2; j_call: TRBJ2-2; clone_size: .; cdr3_length: 14; v_call: TRBV9; cdr3_aa: CASKGLWDTGELFF; cdr3_nt: TGTGCCAGCAAGGGACTATGGGACACCGGGGAGCTGTTTTTT
d_call: .; j_call: TRBJ2-7; clone_size: few; cdr3_length: 14; v_call: TRBV5-1; cdr3_aa: CASSRSGTSYEQYF; cdr3_nt: TGCGCCAGCAGCCGAAGCGGCACATCCTACGAGCAGTACTTC
d_call: TRBD1; j_call: TRBJ1-1; clone_size: .; cdr3_length: 16; v_call: TRBV27; cdr3_aa: CASGSGTGIMNTEAFF; cdr3_nt: TGTGCCAGCGGAAGCGGGACAGGGATTATGAACACTGAAGCTTTCTTT
d_call: TRBD2; j_call: TRBJ2-3; clone_size: .; cdr3_length: 15; v_call: TRBV9; cdr3_aa: CASSVLSGRTDTQYF; cdr3_nt: TGTGCCAGCAGCGTATTAAGCGGGAGGACAGATACGCAGTATTTT
d_call: .; j_call: TRBJ2-3; clone_size: .; cdr3_length: 13; v_call: TRBV2; cdr3_aa: CASSEDNTDTQYF; cdr3_nt: TGTGCCAGCAGTGAAGACAACACAGATACGCAGTATTTT
d_call: .; j_call: TRBJ2-6; clone_size: .; cdr3_length: 14; v_call: TRBV5-1; cdr3_aa: CASSLRSGANVLTF; cdr3_nt: TGCGCCAGCAGCTTGCGCTCTGGGGCCAACGTCCTGACTTTC
d_call: TRBD2; j_call: TRBJ2-3; clone_size: .; cdr3_length: 18; v_call: TRBV11-3; cdr3_aa: CASSLGGLAGEAQDTQYF; cdr3_nt: TGTGCCAGCAGCTTAGGGGGACTAGCGGGAGAGGCACAAGATACGCAGTATTTT
d_call: TRBD2; j_call: TRBJ2-2; clone_size: .; cdr3_length: 15; v_call: TRBV19; cdr3_aa: CASSTLAGAVGELFF; cdr3_nt: TGTGCCAGTAGTACTCTAGCGGGAGCCGTCGGGGAGCTGTTTTTT
d_call: .; j_call: TRBJ2-5; clone_size: few; cdr3_length: 13; v_call: TRBV2; cdr3_aa: CASWLAVGETQYF; cdr3_nt: TGTGCCAGCTGGTTGGCCGTCGGGGAGACCCAGTACTTC
d_call: .; j_call: TRBJ1-4; clone_size: .; cdr3_length: 14; v_call: TRBV5-1; cdr3_aa: CASCWGATNEKLFF; cdr3_nt: TGCGCCAGCTGTTGGGGGGCGACTAATGAAAAACTGTTTTTT
d_call: TRBD2; j_call: TRBJ2-3; clone_size: .; cdr3_length: 16; v_call: TRBV28; cdr3_aa: CASSSTGLAGSDTQYF; cdr3_nt: TGTGCCAGCAGTTCAACGGGACTAGCGGGATCAGATACGCAGTATTTT
d_call: TRBD1; j_call: TRBJ1-1; clone_size: .; cdr3_length: 18; v_call: TRBV5-5; cdr3_aa: CASSAKLRGQRMNTEAFF; cdr3_nt: TGTGCCAGCAGCGCTAAACTAAGGGGACAGCGCATGAACACTGAAGCTTTCTTT
d_call: .; j_call: TRBJ2-7; clone_size: .; cdr3_length: 14; v_call: TRBV7-2; cdr3_aa: CASTATRRGGEQYF; cdr3_nt: TGTGCCAGCACCGCTACCAGGAGGGGGGGCGAGCAGTACTTC
d_call: .; j_call: TRBJ2-3; clone_size: once; cdr3_length: 16; v_call: TRBV7-6; cdr3_aa: CASSSIARTSTDTQYF; cdr3_nt: TGTGCCAGCAGCTCAATCGCTAGAACTAGCACAGATACGCAGTATTTT
d_call: .; j_call: TRBJ2-7; clone_size: .; cdr3_length: 15; v_call: TRBV4-1; cdr3_aa: CASSLSGTTAYEQYF; cdr3_nt: TGCGCCAGCAGCCTGTCCGGGACGACAGCCTACGAGCAGTACTTC
d_call: .; j_call: TRBJ2-3; clone_size: .; cdr3_length: 15; v_call: TRBV4-2; cdr3_aa: CASSQAGSVTDTQYF; cdr3_nt: TGTGCCAGCAGCCAAGCAGGGTCAGTCACAGATACGCAGTATTTT
d_call: .; j_call: TRBJ2-2; clone_size: .; cdr3_length: 16; v_call: TRBV10-3; cdr3_aa: CAISRWVLEETGELFF; cdr3_nt: TGTGCCATTAGTCGTTGGGTGCTCGAGGAAACCGGGGAGCTGTTTTTT
d_call: .; j_call: TRBJ2-2; clone_size: .; cdr3_length: 16; v_call: TRBV2; cdr3_aa: CASSPGGTAKAGELFF; cdr3_nt: TGTGCCAGCAGTCCCGGCGGGACAGCTAAAGCCGGGGAGCTGTTTTTT